Each of the 28 T cell receptor beta chains below was sequenced from the same sample in a study of beta chain features in type 1 diabetes (dated by TCRdb to 2016 to 2018). The library was made by the immunoSEQ multiplex PCR assay. All of the isolated RNA was reverse transcribed with the High Capacity cDNA Reverse Transcription Kit, so expressed TCRB transcripts were sequenced. The clones in this table, taken by TCRdb from immuneACCESS, are in-frame only. Not every clone is retained; where verified, under half of the shortfall comes from an unresolved V gene, and the cause of the rest is unknown. Within this sample are about 400,000 clones, with roughly 12% of them counted one time only. The biggest ten clones account for approximately 0.015% of the sample. Sequenced sample: naive CD4+ T cells from blood. The cell subset or site label of this sample denotes: true naive CD4+ T cells. The source of these receptors is a man aged 18 to 30 in good health.

Notes on this clone: In the same sample, other DNA sequences code for this CDR3. This chain uses TRBV7-3 with TRBJ1-1; D is unresolved. V was clipped by 2 bases and J by 3 bases, with 7 bases between them. This CDR3 region has 13 residues. Germline V lookup: CDR1 SGHTA, CDR2 FQGTGA. CDR3 in DNA: TGTGCCAGCAGCTTATCGAGGGACACTGAAGCTTTCTTT. Its protein product is CASSLSRDTEAFF. The whole variable domain, filled in from reference TRBV7-3 and TRBJ1-1, reads GAGVSQTPSNKVTEKGKYVELRCDPISGHTALYWYRQSLGQGPEFLIYFQGTGAADDSGLPNDRFFAVRPEGSVSTLKIQRTERGDSAVYLCASSLSRDTEAFFGQGTRLTVV.

This clone was counted only a few times. The chain employs TRBV4-3 and TRBJ2-5; 9 nucleotides agree with TRBD1. Germline loops: CDR1 LGHNA, CDR2 YSLEER. The junction had 6 bases not matched to a gene; V was cut back by 3 bases and J by 4 bases. The CDR3 covers 15 residues. CDR3 region: CASSHSQGAPETQYF. DNA for the CDR3: TGCGCCAGCAGCCATTCACAGGGGGCCCCAGAGACCCAGTACTTC.

This chain connects TRBV9 to TRBJ1-5, with 7 bases aligning to TRBD1. V shed 0 bases and J 11 bases; nucleotides not matched to a gene: 8. Germline loops: CDR1 SGDLS, CDR2 YYNGEE. CDR3 length equals 14 residues. CDR3 sequence reads: CASSVGTGDSSQHF. CDR3 DNA: TGTGCCAGCAGCGTAGGCACAGGGGACTCGTCCCAGCATTTT.

This clone appeared a few times. The chain links TRBV6-1 to TRBJ2-1; 14 positions match TRBD2. CDR3 length: 15 residues. Germline values: CDR1 MNHNS, CDR2 SASEGT. The V gene end was trimmed by 5 bases and the J gene end by 4 bases; junction bases not matched to a gene: 1. Here the CDR3 reads CASSRLAGGYNEQFF. The CDR3 nucleotides read TGTGCCAGCAGTCGACTAGCGGGAGGGTACAATGAGCAGTTCTTC.

This clone was seen more than once but under ten times. The sample holds other DNA sequences that translate to the same CDR3. The rearrangement uses TRBV30 and TRBJ2-7; D uncertain. Germline lookup yields CDR1 GTSNPN and CDR2 SVGIG (reference sequence). V was pared by 1 base and J by 4 bases, with 8 bases between. The CDR3 contains 12 residues. The CDR3 is CAWSEQAYEQYF. The DNA for the CDR3 is TGTGCCTGGAGTGAGCAGGCTTACGAGCAGTACTTC.

CDR3 in amino acids: CASSLWRYGYTF. The CDR3 nucleotides read TGTGCCAGCAGTTTATGGCGCTATGGCTACACCTTC. The gene calls are TRBV28 and TRBJ1-2; D is undetermined. V gave up 0 bases and J gave up 4 bases, with 3 bases separating them. The CDR3 is 12 amino acids. Germline V gene data show CDR1 as MDHEN and CDR2 as SYDVKM.

This clone was counted only a few times. DNA of the CDR3: TGTGCCAGCTCTAGGACAGATTATAATTCACCCCTCCACTTT. Translation: CASSRTDYNSPLHF. V and J are TRBV6-5 and TRBJ1-6; D might be TRBD1 (6 bases). Trimming pared 8 bases from V and 4 bases from J, leaving 12 bases between. This CDR3 is built from 14 residues. The germline gives CDR1 MNHEY, CDR2 SVGAGI.

This chain joins TRBV9 and TRBJ2-3; 8 bases align to TRBD2. The V gene's germline CDR1 is SGDLS and CDR2 YYNGEE. Trimming cost V 0 bases and J 13 bases; bases outside gene matches: 16. The CDR3 consists of 16 residues. CDR3 DNA sequence: TGTGCCAGCAGCGTAGCTCTGAGTGGGTCAGCGGGAGTGGAGTATTTT. This codes for CASSVALSGSAGVEYF.

This clone was seen a handful of times. The rearrangement links TRBV29-1 to TRBJ2-7; TRBD2 matches at 7 bases. Germline assignment: CDR1 SQVTM and CDR2 ANQGSEA. This CDR3 is built from 12 residues. J was trimmed by 2 bases and V by 6 bases; bases with no gene match: 4. In DNA form, the CDR3 reads TGCAGCGTCAGGACTAGTACCTACGAGCAGTACTTC. Encoded protein: CSVRTSTYEQYF.

This chain joins TRBV29-1 and TRBJ2-5; 7 positions agree with TRBD1. The CDR3 runs 15 residues. Germline CDR1 SQVTM, CDR2 ANQGSEA. V was clipped by 4 bases and J by 5 bases; unmatched bases: 13. The CDR3: CSVALSTGAPETQYF. CDR3 sequence (DNA): TGCAGCGTTGCTCTATCTACAGGGGCCCCGGAGACCCAGTACTTC.

The gene calls are TRBV5-4 and TRBJ2-7, with a weak D call TRBD1 (6 bases). V was clipped by 4 bases and J by 5 bases, with 16 bases between them. The CDR3 length is 14 residues. Germline-derived CDR1 and CDR2 are SGHNT and YYREEE (reference sequence). In DNA, the CDR3 is TGTGCCAGCAGCATAGTCTCGACAGGCCACGAGCAGTACTTC. Amino acid sequence: CASSIVSTGHEQYF.

This clone was seen many times. This CDR3 is also generated by other DNA sequences in the sample. V and J are TRBV29-1 and TRBJ1-1; the D gene is possibly TRBD1 (6 bases). The ends were cut back, 7 bases at V and 2 bases at J, with 14 bases in the middle. Germline V gene lookup returns CDR1 SQVTM and CDR2 ANQGSEA. The CDR3 has 13 amino acids. CDR3 nucleotides: TGCAGCGGCCAGACAGGTGGAAACACTGAAGCTTTCTTT. This gives the protein CSGQTGGNTEAFF.

This clone turned up a few times. This chain links TRBV27 with TRBJ1-1; 7 nucleotides align to TRBD1. V shed 3 bases and J 0 bases; nucleotides not matched to a gene: 19. The CDR3 contains 20 residues. Germline V gives CDR1 MNHEY, CDR2 SMNVEV (reference sequence). In nucleotides, the CDR3 is TGTGCCAGCAGTTTCCCAGAGGGGGCGAACGTAAAAGCGCTGAACACTGAAGCTTTCTTT. This gives the protein CASSFPEGANVKALNTEAFF.

V gene TRBV7-9 combines with J gene TRBJ2-5, with D tentatively TRBD1 (5 bases). V gave up 1 base and J gave up 5 bases, with 14 bases separating them. Germline values: CDR1 SEHNR, CDR2 FQNEAQ (reference sequence). The CDR3 runs to 15 residues. CDR3 coding DNA: TGTGCCAGCAGCTTAGTCCAGGGATCGTGGGAGACCCAGTACTTC. Amino acids: CASSLVQGSWETQYF. Looking up the rest from reference TRBV7-9 and TRBJ2-5 gives the full variable domain: DTGVSQNPRHKITKRGQNVTFRCDPISEHNRLYWYRQTLGQGPEFLTYFQNEAQLEKSRLLSDRFSAERPKGSFSTLEIQRTEQGDSAMYLCASSLVQGSWETQYFGPGTRLLVL.

This clone was counted a few times. This sequence joins TRBV19 and TRBJ1-1; 7 bases are a match to TRBD1. Germline trimming cut 6 bases from V and 9 bases from J; bases unmatched to any gene: 10. The CDR3 is 13 amino acids. The V gene's germline CDR1 is LNHDA and CDR2 SQIVND (reference sequence). The CDR3 sequence: CASRDTEGQKAFF. CDR3 nucleotides: TGTGCCAGTAGAGACACCGAGGGACAGAAAGCTTTCTTT.

This clone came up a few times. The chain uses TRBV7-2 and TRBJ2-6; D might be TRBD1 (5 bases). The CDR3 extends over 15 amino acids. V lost 5 bases to trimming and J lost 2 bases, with 10 bases between them. Germline-derived CDR1 and CDR2 are SGHTA and FQGNSA. The CDR3 DNA sequence: TGTGCCAGCAGCCTCAGGGATCCTGGGGCCAACGTCCTGACTTTC. Its translation: CASSLRDPGANVLTF.

The chain recombines TRBV6-1 with TRBJ2-6; 8 bases align to TRBD1. J lost 3 bases, V lost 4 bases, and 11 bases had no gene match. The CDR3 is 18 amino acids. Germline V CDR1 and CDR2: MNHNS, SASEGT. Written as DNA, the CDR3 is TGTGCCAGCAGTGGGTCAGGGGGCAGATCAGGTGGGGCCAACGTCCTGACTTTC. Encoded protein: CASSGSGGRSGGANVLTF.

Only a few counts were recorded for this clone. The rearrangement uses TRBV7-2 and TRBJ2-7, with TRBD2 matching over 13 bases. The germline gives CDR1 SGHTA, CDR2 FQGNSA. The CDR3 is made up of 16 amino acids. V was pared by 3 bases and J by 1 base, with 3 bases of the junction left unmatched. CDR3 amino acids: CASSLGLAGISYEQYF. CDR3 sequence (DNA): TGTGCCAGCAGCTTGGGACTAGCGGGGATATCCTACGAGCAGTACTTC.

V is TRBV18 and J is TRBJ2-7; TRBD1 matches at 9 bases. Trimming removed 0 bases from V and 3 bases from J; junction bases left unmatched: 6. The CDR3 is made up of 16 amino acids. Germline CDR1 KGHSH, CDR2 LQKENI. CDR3 loop: CASSPPGTGKNYEQYF. Written as DNA, the CDR3 is TGTGCCAGCTCACCACCCGGGACAGGGAAGAACTACGAGCAGTACTTC.

CDR3 amino acids: CASSQTMTGGQPQHF. The DNA for the CDR3 is TGTGCCAGTAGTCAAACCATGACAGGGGGCCAGCCCCAGCATTTT. This chain connects TRBV19 to TRBJ1-5; TRBD1 matches at 10 bases. There are 15 residues in the CDR3. With V trimmed by 5 bases and J by 7 bases, 8 bases remained unmatched. Germline V gene lookup returns CDR1 LNHDA and CDR2 SQIVND (reference sequence).

This chain connects TRBV5-4 to TRBJ2-7; 7 bases map to TRBD1. V shed 1 base and J 4 bases; nucleotides not matched to a gene: 2. The CDR3 contains 13 residues. CDR1 and CDR2 (germline): SGHNT, YYREEE (reference sequence). CDR3 amino acids: CASSLSGGYEQYF. CDR3 DNA sequence: TGTGCCAGCAGCTTGTCAGGGGGTTACGAGCAGTACTTC.

V gene TRBV7-2 combines with J gene TRBJ1-2; 8 bases match TRBD1. V was clipped by 5 bases and J by 6 bases; unmatched bases: 5. CDR1 SGHTA and CDR2 FQGNSA come from the germline V gene. The CDR3 sequence is 13 residues long. CDR3: CASSPGTGNGYTF. As DNA, the CDR3 is TGTGCCAGCAGCCCCGGGACAGGAAATGGCTACACCTTC.

The V gene is TRBV9, the J gene TRBJ2-1; 9 bases agree with TRBD2. Germline CDR1 reads SGDLS; CDR2 reads YYNGEE. V trimming: 0 bases; J trimming: 9 bases; junction bases outside the gene matches: 10. There are 16 residues in the CDR3. CDR3 sequence (DNA): TGTGCCAGCAGCGTAGGGGATAGCGGGGGACATGGTGAGCAGTTCTTC. This gives the protein CASSVGDSGGHGEQFF.

This chain uses TRBV2 with TRBJ1-2, with D possibly being TRBD1 (6 bases). V gave up 3 bases and J gave up 5 bases, with 10 bases separating them. The CDR3 is made up of 13 amino acids. The germline V gene has CDR1 SNHLY and CDR2 FYNNEI. CDR3 in amino acids: CASSEGQGYGYTF. As DNA, the CDR3 is TGTGCCAGCAGTGAGGGGCAGGGGTATGGCTACACCTTC.

This clone was observed a few times. The chain couples TRBV15 to TRBJ2-1, with TRBD2 as a possible D gene (6 bases). This CDR3 region has 16 residues. The V gene lost 5 bases and the J gene lost 10 bases, with 24 bases spanning the gap. Germline CDR1 LNHNV, CDR2 YYDKDF (reference sequence). CDR3 sequence reads: CATSPQGGGVPREQFF. The CDR3 DNA follows: TGTGCCACCAGCCCCCAGGGAGGCGGGGTCCCACGGGAGCAGTTCTTC.

This clone has a handful of counts. This chain uses TRBV4-2 with TRBJ2-7; D uncertain. Germline assignment: CDR1 LGHNA and CDR2 YNFKEQ. This CDR3 spans 14 amino acids. V lost 2 bases to trimming and J lost 7 bases, with 15 bases between them. CDR3 protein: CASSQSNPPEEQYF. CDR3 DNA sequence: TGTGCCAGCAGCCAATCAAACCCTCCAGAAGAGCAGTACTTC.

This clone was observed a handful of times. The genes are TRBV7-3 and TRBJ2-2; 9 bases are a match to TRBD2. CDR1 is SGHTA, CDR2 FQGTGA, per germline. This CDR3 is 17 amino acids long. Trimming at V came to 1 base and at J to 7 bases, leaving 10 bases not matched to a gene. CDR3 protein: CASSLMAPAGGSGELFF. CDR3 DNA sequence: TGTGCCAGCAGCTTAATGGCGCCAGCGGGAGGAAGCGGGGAGCTGTTTTTT. The full variable domain, with the rest looked up from reference TRBV7-3 and TRBJ2-2, is GAGVSQTPSNKVTEKGKYVELRCDPISGHTALYWYRQSLGQGPEFLIYFQGTGAADDSGLPNDRFFAVRPEGSVSTLKIQRTERGDSAVYLCASSLMAPAGGSGELFFGEGSRLTVL.

The V call is TRBV7-9, the J call TRBJ2-7; the D gene is possibly TRBD1 (6 bases). The CDR3 is 14 amino acids. From germline, CDR1 is SEHNR and CDR2 FQNEAQ (reference sequence). Trimming removed 1 base from V and 3 bases from J, with 10 bases in between. The CDR3 here is CASSLGRDNYEQYF. In DNA, the CDR3 is TGTGCCAGCAGCTTAGGCAGGGACAACTACGAGCAGTACTTC.